The 9 T cell receptor beta chains listed next were all sequenced from one sample in a study of chemoradiotherapy in HPV16-positive cancers. The table came from immunoSEQ multiplex PCR; TCRdb's copy has only in-frame clones and leaves some out. This table has roughly 4,500 clones, approximately 72% appearing once. This material consisted of tumor tissue, taken from a patient who underwent chemoradiotherapy. The receptors shown here come from a human donor with HPV-associated anogenital cancer.

This clone was counted a few times. The chain is built from TRBV27 and TRBJ2-3; a possible D gene is TRBD1 (6 bases). V was clipped by 4 bases and J by 8 bases, with 22 bases between them. Germline lookup yields CDR1 MNHEY and CDR2 SMNVEV (reference sequence). This CDR3 is built from 16 residues. The CDR3 DNA reads TGTGCCAGCAGTTACCGGACAGTTTCAGGCGTGGGTACGCAGTATTTT. Protein product: CASSYRTVSGVGTQYF.

The J gene is TRBJ2-1, the V gene TRBV15; 7 nucleotides match TRBD2. The germline CDR1 and CDR2 sequences are LNHNV and YYDKDF (reference sequence). Unmatched junction bases numbered 9, after V lost 0 bases and J lost 7 bases. The CDR3 is made up of 16 amino acids. The CDR3: CATSRDLGGRWNEQFF. The CDR3, as DNA: TGTGCCACCAGCAGAGATCTTGGCGGGAGATGGAATGAGCAGTTCTTC.

The chain couples TRBV18 to TRBJ1-1, with TRBD1 as a possible D gene (5 bases). The V end lost 6 bases, the J end lost 0 bases, and 17 bases lay between the germline ends. This CDR3 spans 16 amino acids. Germline CDR1 is KGHSH and CDR2 is LQKENI. CDR3 region: CASSRPTGTMNTEAFF. The CDR3 nucleotides are TGTGCCAGCTCCCGGCCCACAGGCACCATGAACACTGAAGCTTTCTTT.

This clone was recorded once. The gene calls are TRBV15 and TRBJ2-5; D not resolved. The CDR3 extends over 14 amino acids. CDR1 is LNHNV, CDR2 YYDKDF, per germline (reference sequence). V was shortened by 2 bases and J by 4 bases, with 11 bases between the two germline ends. The CDR3: CATSRPSELETQYF. The CDR3 region has the DNA TGTGCCACCAGCAGACCCTCGGAGCTAGAGACCCAGTACTTC. Full variable domain (remainder filled in from reference TRBV15 and TRBJ2-5): DAMVIQNPRYQVTQFGKPVTLSCSQTLNHNVMYWYQQKSSQAPKLLFHYYDKDFNNEADTPDNFQSRRPNTSFCFLDIRSPGLGDTAMYLCATSRPSELETQYFGPGTRLLVL.

DNA for the CDR3: TGTGCCAGCAGCACTAGAGCACTAGCGGGAGATTACTACGAGCAGTACTTC. Translation gives CASSTRALAGDYYEQYF. The rearrangement joins TRBV7-2 to TRBJ2-7; 11 bases are shared with TRBD2. CDR3 length: 17 amino acids. CDR1 is SGHTA and CDR2 is FQGNSA in the germline V gene. V gave up 5 bases and J gave up 3 bases; unmatched junction bases: 12. The whole variable domain, filled in from reference TRBV7-2 and TRBJ2-7, reads GAGVSQSPSNKVTEKGKDVELRCDPISGHTALYWYRQSLGQGLEFLIYFQGNSAPDKSGLPSDRFSAERTGGSVSTLTIQRTQQEDSAVYLCASSTRALAGDYYEQYFGPGTRLTVT.

A single count supports this clone. The V call is TRBV2, the J call TRBJ2-7; the match to TRBD2 covers 11 bases. Per germline, CDR1 SNHLY and CDR2 FYNNEI. The CDR3 covers 17 residues. The V gene end was trimmed by 6 bases and the J gene end by 5 bases; junction bases not matched to a gene: 15. The CDR3 coding sequence is TGTGCCAGCAGCCAGGGGTTGATAGCGGGAGGGCCTCACGAGCAGTACTTC. Protein sequence: CASSQGLIAGGPHEQYF. Drawing the rest from reference TRBV2 and TRBJ2-7, the complete variable domain is EPEVTQTPSHQVTQMGQEVILRCVPISNHLYFYWYRQILGQKVEFLVSFYNNEISEKSEIFDDQFSVERPDGSNFTLKIRSTKLEDSAMYFCASSQGLIAGGPHEQYFGPGTRLTVT.

J is TRBJ2-7 and V is TRBV5-4; D not resolved. With 2 bases removed from V and 0 bases from J, the gap between germline ends came to 12 bases. The CDR3 loop spans 15 amino acids. CDR1 and CDR2 (germline): SGHNT, YYREEE (reference sequence). The CDR3 spells CASSLVSASSYEQYF. In nucleotides, the CDR3 is TGTGCCAGCAGCTTAGTGAGCGCGAGCTCCTACGAGCAGTACTTC.

This rearrangement joins TRBV11-2 to TRBJ1-1, with a tentative D call TRBD1 (6 bases). CDR1 SGHAT and CDR2 FQNNGV come from the germline V gene. This CDR3 spans 18 amino acids. Deletions cut 5 bases from V and 1 base from J, with 23 bases between. CDR3 loop: CASSPRLPGQGKNTEAFF. The CDR3 DNA is TGTGCCAGCAGCCCTAGACTCCCGGGACAAGGGAAGAACACTGAAGCTTTCTTT.

The rearrangement uses TRBV19 and TRBJ1-5; D unresolved. The CDR3 has 11 amino acids. With 6 bases removed from V and 6 bases from J, the gap between germline ends came to 6 bases. Germline CDR1 and CDR2: LNHDA and SQIVND (reference sequence). CDR3 residues: CASRGGQPQHF. In DNA form, the CDR3 reads TGTGCCAGTAGAGGCGGTCAGCCCCAGCATTTT.